This T cell receptor (beta chain) was profiled in a study of T-cell reconstitution after alpha-beta-depleted transplantation in children. It was with unique molecular identifiers that the TCRbeta library was prepared. TCRdb recomputed calls from the PCR reads with MiXCR, one row per CDR3 protein. Of around 600,000 distinct CDR3 sequences listed, roughly a tenth are singletons. After removal of 3 bases from V and 6 bases from J, the junction contained 6 bases not matched to a gene. This CDR3 contains 14 residues. Germline-derived CDR1 and CDR2 are SNHLY and FYNNEI. The source material was PBMCs from the stem cell graft donor, sampled from the stem cell graft. The chain uses TRBV2 and TRBJ2-3; 7 nucleotides agree with TRBD1. This TCR was sampled from a human donor who donated a stem cell graft to a child with acute myeloid leukemia. CDR3 sequence: CASSEGTVRDTQYF. DNA of the CDR3: TGTGCCAGCAGTGAGGGGACAGTCCGGGATACGCAGTATTTT.